The text below deals with one T cell receptor beta chain. Its specificity is unknown. This entry is derived from a study of T cell responses to AZD1222 COVID-19 vaccine. General study findings and limits: White British ancestry dominated among donors, who included more females, and clonal diversity was possibly underestimated. Per reports, nearly half of all spike-specific TCRs target regions that are unmutated in variants. Repertoires in all cases were sampled only once the peak T cell response had passed.

The repertoire was sequenced with immunoSEQ multiplex PCR; TCRdb's copy has only in-frame clones and lacks some. The data show roughly 150,000 clones, about 90% seen once. The CDR3 length is 15 residues. CDR1 SNHLY and CDR2 FYNNEI come from the germline V gene. Trimming removed 6 bases from V and 0 bases from J; junction bases left unmatched: 7. This TCR came from an adult in good health. V gene TRBV2 combines with J gene TRBJ2-7, with TRBD1 identical over 8 bases. The sequences come from peripheral blood, collected on day 0 of AZD1222 vaccination. DNA for the CDR3: TGTGCCAGCAGGCCGGGACAGGCGTCCTCCTACGAGCAGTACTTC. Protein sequence: CASRPGQASSYEQYF. The complete variable domain, with remaining parts taken from reference TRBV2 and TRBJ2-7, reads EPEVTQTPSHQVTQMGQEVILRCVPISNHLYFYWYRQILGQKVEFLVSFYNNEISEKSEIFDDQFSVERPDGSNFTLKIRSTKLEDSAMYFCASRPGQASSYEQYFGPGTRLTVT.